These T cell receptor beta chains were read from a single sample in a study of CD8 T cells in ankylosing spondylitis. TCRdb fed the 5' RACE reads into MiXCR, producing one record per CDR3 protein. The profile shows about 480,000 distinct CDR3 sequences, roughly a sixth of them singletons. Sequences were obtained from blood, either unsorted or a sorted T cell fraction (not recorded which). Every receptor here comes from a male donor with ankylosing spondylitis. The CDR3 runs from the conserved cysteine through the conserved F or W.

CASSLLSGSAFLYEQYF	TRBV5-1	TRBJ2-7
CASRPLGPNTEAFF	TRBV6-2/TRBV6-3	TRBJ1-1
CASKEFDYNSPLHF	TRBV19	TRBJ1-6
CASSVAEGGPTDTQYF	TRBV9	TRBJ2-3
CAWTQSALTEAFF	TRBV30	TRBJ1-1
CAITAGQTYEQYF	TRBV10-3	TRBJ2-7
CASSQEYGWDTEAFF	TRBV14	TRBJ1-1
CSARELGQRNSPLHF	TRBV20-1	TRBJ1-6
CSARREGGTDTQYF	TRBV20-1	TRBJ2-3
CASRPVGRGRTGNEQFF	TRBV6-2/TRBV6-3	TRBJ2-1
CASSPSGGKVRASYNEQFF	TRBV3-1	TRBJ2-1
CAISGGSLSYEQYF	TRBV10-3	TRBJ2-7
CASSFSVQETQYF	TRBV5-1	TRBJ2-5
CSARNRGWTGELFF	TRBV20-1	TRBJ2-2
CASSLPTGLGQSTYNEQFF	TRBV11-2	TRBJ2-1
CASSLYGAGQGRGYTF	TRBV28	TRBJ1-2
CAIRDQTGGNYGYTF	TRBV10-3	TRBJ1-2
CASSWTGVGETQYF	TRBV12-3/TRBV12-4	TRBJ2-5